Each of the 29 T cell receptor beta chains below was sequenced from the same sample in a study of blood T cell repertoires in COVID-19. Clones were sequenced by immunoSEQ multiplex PCR, and TCRdb holds only the in-frame ones, with some missing. Of hundreds of thousands of clones in the sample, almost 85% are singletons; the top ten hold roughly 4.6%. Source material: peripheral blood. Receptor source: a man in his fifties or sixties with active or convalescent COVID-19.

The J gene is TRBJ1-2, the V gene TRBV25-1, with D possibly matching TRBD1 (5 bases). CDR3 length: 15 residues. Germline lookup yields CDR1 MGHDK and CDR2 SYGVNS. With 6 bases removed from V and 8 bases from J, the gap between germline ends came to 22 bases. This chain's CDR3 is CASSPVRGVEKGYTF. DNA of the CDR3: TGTGCCAGCAGCCCGGTAAGGGGTGTCGAGAAAGGCTACACCTTC.

This chain connects TRBV2 to TRBJ1-1, with D unresolved. The CDR3 is made up of 11 amino acids. Germline V gene data show CDR1 as SNHLY and CDR2 as FYNNEI. V shed 8 bases and J shed 5 bases, with 9 bases lying between them. CDR3 sequence: CASGGLTEAFF. The DNA for the CDR3 is TGTGCCAGCGGCGGTCTTACTGAAGCTTTCTTT.

This chain joins TRBV6-6 and TRBJ2-3; 8 nucleotides align to TRBD2. Unmatched junction bases numbered 9, after V lost 6 bases and J lost 4 bases. The CDR3 is 15 residues long. The germline CDR1 and CDR2 sequences are MNHNY and SVGAGI (reference sequence). This CDR3 is CASRGTLAAPDTQYF. CDR3 DNA sequence: TGTGCCAGCAGGGGGACACTAGCGGCCCCAGATACGCAGTATTTT.

This chain uses TRBV28 with TRBJ2-7; TRBD1 matches 10 bases. Germline CDR1 and CDR2: MDHEN and SYDVKM. This CDR3 has 14 amino acids. Trimming cost V 4 bases and J 5 bases; bases outside gene matches: 5. The CDR3 reads CASSWGQGSNEQYF. The CDR3 coding sequence is TGTGCCAGCAGTTGGGGACAGGGGTCCAACGAGCAGTACTTC. The variable domain in full, with the rest retrieved from reference TRBV28 and TRBJ2-7, is DVKVTQSSRYLVKRTGEKVFLECVQDMDHENMFWYRQDPGLGLRLIYFSYDVKMKEKGDIPEGYSVSREKKERFSLILESASTNQTSMYLCASSWGQGSNEQYFGPGTRLTVT.

This sequence joins TRBV7-9 and TRBJ2-2; 10 positions agree with TRBD1. This CDR3 is 16 amino acids long. Trimming at V came to 3 bases and at J to 6 bases, leaving 7 bases not matched to a gene. Germline V gene data show CDR1 as SEHNR and CDR2 as FQNEAQ (reference sequence). The chain's CDR3 is CASSLGQTGGPGELFF. The CDR3 nucleotides read TGTGCCAGCAGCTTGGGTCAGACAGGGGGCCCCGGGGAGCTGTTTTTT. Full variable domain (outside the CDR3, taken from reference TRBV7-9 and TRBJ2-2): DTGVSQNPRHKITKRGQNVTFRCDPISEHNRLYWYRQTLGQGPEFLTYFQNEAQLEKSRLLSDRFSAERPKGSFSTLEIQRTEQGDSAMYLCASSLGQTGGPGELFFGEGSRLTVL.

The rearrangement joins TRBV7-2 to TRBJ2-7, with D perhaps TRBD1 (6 bases). Germline CDR1 reads SGHTA; CDR2 reads FQGNSA. Trimming pared 1 base from V and 3 bases from J, leaving 10 bases between. There are 14 residues in the CDR3. CDR3 nucleotide sequence: TGTGCCAGCAGCTTAGGGGGGCTACTCTACGAGCAGTACTTC. Protein sequence: CASSLGGLLYEQYF.

This clone was counted once. The chain joins TRBV30 to TRBJ2-3; 9 nucleotides agree with TRBD1. J gave up 4 bases and V 4 bases, and 6 bases lay outside the gene matches. CDR3 length: 14 amino acids. Germline V gene sequence: CDR1 GTSNPN, CDR2 SVGIG (reference sequence). CDR3 nucleotides: TGTGCCTGGACCGGGACAGGGAACGCAGATACGCAGTATTTT. Its translation: CAWTGTGNADTQYF.

The chain uses TRBV9 and TRBJ2-2, with unresolved D. CDR1 and CDR2 from the germline V gene are SGDLS and YYNGEE. The CDR3 loop spans 13 amino acids. Trimming shortened V by 2 bases and J by 4 bases, and 6 bases separated the two germline ends. In DNA, the CDR3 is TGTGCCAGCAGCGTCCTCGTCACCGGGGAGCTGTTTTTT. Its protein product is CASSVLVTGELFF.

V is TRBV12-3 or TRBV12-4 and J is TRBJ2-5; 7 bases line up with TRBD1. The CDR3 extends over 13 amino acids. The V gene end was trimmed by 5 bases and the J gene end by 2 bases; junction bases not matched to a gene: 2. The CDR3, as DNA: TGTGCCAGCAGTCGGGACAGACAAGAGACCCAGTACTTC. This translates into CASSRDRQETQYF.

This chain joins TRBV3-1 (or the pseudogene TRBV3-2) and TRBJ1-1; the match to TRBD1 covers 7 bases. The CDR3 extends over 14 amino acids. Germline V gives CDR1 LGHDT, CDR2 YNNKEL (reference sequence). The trim removed 4 bases at V and 2 bases at J, leaving 4 bases unmatched. CDR3 nucleotides: TGTGCCAGCAGCCTGGACAGGCTCAACACTGAAGCTTTCTTT. The encoded protein is CASSLDRLNTEAFF.

This clone was detected only a few times. The rearrangement joins TRBV5-1 to TRBJ2-7; 11 nucleotides align to TRBD1. The CDR3 is 14 amino acids. The ends lost 4 bases at V and 6 bases at J; junction bases unmatched: 6. CDR1 and CDR2 from the germline V gene are SGHRS and YFSETQ. CDR3 in DNA: TGCGCCAGCAGCGACGGACAGGGGGCTCTCGAGCAGTACTTC. Translated, it gives CASSDGQGALEQYF.

The genes are TRBV4-1 and TRBJ2-1; the match to TRBD2 covers 11 bases. The CDR3 has 17 amino acids. The junction had 9 bases not matched to a gene; V was cut back by 1 base and J by 7 bases. Per germline, CDR1 MGHRA and CDR2 YSYEKL. The CDR3 DNA reads TGCGCCAGCAGCCAAGCTAATAGCGGGAGGGCCCGAAATGAGCAGTTCTTC. Translation gives CASSQANSGRARNEQFF.

This sequence joins TRBV6-8 and TRBJ2-2; 7 nucleotides align to TRBD2. This CDR3 is 15 amino acids long. Germline CDR1 reads MNHGY; CDR2 reads SAAAGT. J lost 1 base, V lost 2 bases, and 1 base had no gene match. CDR3 coding DNA: TGTGCCAGCAGTTACGGCGGGAGGAACACCGGGGAGCTGTTTTTT. It is translated as CASSYGGRNTGELFF.

The chain joins TRBV30 to TRBJ2-1; perhaps TRBD2 as D (5 bases). V gave up 8 bases and J gave up 9 bases, with 14 bases separating them. CDR1 and CDR2 from the germline V gene are GTSNPN and SVGIG (reference sequence). This CDR3 is built from 11 residues. CDR3 nucleotide sequence: TGTGCCGGAGGAGAGAGTACTGAGCAGTTCTTC. This encodes CAGGESTEQFF.

This clone was picked up a small number of times. The chain carries TRBV7-3 and TRBJ2-6, with TRBD1 identical over 7 bases. Per the germline V gene, CDR1 is SGHTA and CDR2 is FQGTGA. V gave up 3 bases and J gave up 0 bases; unmatched junction bases: 5. The CDR3 is 17 amino acids. The CDR3 DNA is TGTGCCAGCAGCTTTGGACAGGCATCCTCTGGGGCCAACGTCCTGACTTTC. It yields the protein CASSFGQASSGANVLTF.

The gene calls are TRBV28 and TRBJ2-7; 9 bases fit TRBD1. The germline CDR1 and CDR2 sequences are MDHEN and SYDVKM. The V segment lost 6 bases and the J segment 5 bases; nucleotides outside the gene matches: 17. The CDR3 loop spans 17 amino acids. The CDR3 spells CASRLRKTGTGTNEQYF. CDR3 bases: TGTGCCAGCAGGTTACGGAAAACCGGGACAGGGACCAACGAGCAGTACTTC.

The chain has TRBV2 and TRBJ1-4, with 8 bases lining up with TRBD1. The germline V gene has CDR1 SNHLY and CDR2 FYNNEI. The length of the CDR3 is 15 residues. V shed 6 bases, J shed 8 bases, and the junction held 11 bases outside the gene matches. The CDR3 DNA reads TGTGCCAGCAGCCCGGACAGGGTACGAGGCGAAAAACTGTTTTTT. Amino acids: CASSPDRVRGEKLFF. Filled out from reference TRBV2 and TRBJ1-4, the complete variable domain reads EPEVTQTPSHQVTQMGQEVILRCVPISNHLYFYWYRQILGQKVEFLVSFYNNEISEKSEIFDDQFSVERPDGSNFTLKIRSTKLEDSAMYFCASSPDRVRGEKLFFGSGTQLSVL.

With respect to this clone: One junction end disagrees with the germline gene, perhaps due to a read error. This chain uses TRBV27 with TRBJ2-1; 8 bases align to TRBD2. Germline loops: CDR1 MNHEY, CDR2 SMNVEV (reference sequence). This CDR3 region has 16 residues. The CDR3 here is CASSISGTSGYNEQFF. The CDR3 region has the DNA TGTGCCAGCAGTATATCCGGGACTAGTGGCTACAATGAGCAGTTCTTC.

This sequence joins TRBV7-2 and TRBJ1-1; D remains unclear. The V end lost 8 bases, the J end lost 6 bases, and 16 bases lay between the germline ends. CDR1 is SGHTA and CDR2 is FQGNSA in the germline V gene. This CDR3 contains 13 residues. The CDR3 sequence is CASARRGRPEAFF. As DNA, the CDR3 is TGTGCCAGCGCTCGCCGTGGGCGCCCTGAAGCTTTCTTT.

The chain recombines TRBV2 with TRBJ1-5, with D perhaps TRBD1 (6 bases). V lost 4 bases to trimming and J lost 1 base, with 11 bases between them. The CDR3 is 15 amino acids. Germline CDR1 is SNHLY and CDR2 is FYNNEI. CDR3 protein: CASSGNRASNQPQHF. Written as DNA, the CDR3 is TGTGCCAGCAGTGGCAACAGGGCCAGCAATCAGCCCCAGCATTTT.

The rearrangement joins TRBV3-1 (or the pseudogene TRBV3-2) to TRBJ2-7; a weak D match, TRBD2 (5 bases). The germline V gene encodes CDR1 LGHDT and CDR2 YNNKEL (reference sequence). This CDR3 region has 15 residues. Trimming shortened V by 3 bases and J by 0 bases, and 12 bases separated the two germline ends. The CDR3 DNA reads as TGTGCCAGCAGCCAGTTTACGGGAAACTCCTACGAGCAGTACTTC. It codes for CASSQFTGNSYEQYF.

This chain joins TRBV7-3 and TRBJ2-3; D is undetermined. V lost 6 bases, J lost 0 bases, and 13 bases lay in between. Germline V gene lookup returns CDR1 SGHTA and CDR2 FQGTGA. The CDR3 sequence is 15 residues long. The CDR3 sequence: CASSDGSPSTDTQYF. CDR3 coding DNA: TGTGCCAGCAGTGACGGGTCCCCTAGCACAGATACGCAGTATTTT.

The chain couples TRBV5-1 to TRBJ2-5; TRBD2 aligns across 12 bases. Germline CDR1 and CDR2: SGHRS and YFSETQ. With 4 bases clipped from V and 4 bases from J, the junction kept 5 bases outside the gene matches. The CDR3 has 15 amino acids. CDR3 loop: CASSPPGLAGETQYF. The CDR3 bases are TGCGCCAGCAGCCCCCCGGGACTAGCGGGAGAGACCCAGTACTTC. The variable domain in full, with the rest retrieved from reference TRBV5-1 and TRBJ2-5, is KAGVTQTPRYLIKTRGQQVTLSCSPISGHRSVSWYQQTPGQGLQFLFEYFSETQRNKGNFPGRFSGRQFSNSRSEMNVSTLELGDSALYLCASSPPGLAGETQYFGPGTRLLVL.

Notes on this clone: The junction differs from germline at one of its ends, possibly a read error. This chain joins TRBV6-7 and TRBJ2-7; TRBD1 is a possible D gene (6 bases). TRBV6-7 is an open reading frame, and its role is uncertain. The CDR3 sequence is 12 residues long. The CDR3 region is CARKGDIYEQYF. CDR3 sequence (DNA): TGCGCCAGGAAAGGGGACATCTACGAGCAGTACTTC.

This clone turned up a few times. This rearrangement joins TRBV9 to TRBJ2-3; TRBD2 matches 16 bases. The CDR3 runs to 19 residues. The V gene end was trimmed by 2 bases and the J gene end by 4 bases; junction bases not matched to a gene: 10. Per germline, CDR1 SGDLS and CDR2 YYNGEE. The CDR3 loop reads CASSVQAGTSGRVADTQYF. The CDR3, as DNA: TGTGCCAGCAGCGTGCAGGCCGGGACTAGCGGGAGGGTAGCAGATACGCAGTATTTT. The full variable domain, completed using reference TRBV9 and TRBJ2-3, is DSGVTQTPKHLITATGQRVTLRCSPRSGDLSVYWYQQSLDQGLQFLIQYYNGEERAKGNILERFSAQQFPDLHSELNLSSLELGDSALYFCASSVQAGTSGRVADTQYFGPGTRLTVL.

V usage is TRBV6-5 and J usage is TRBJ1-1; tentatively, D is TRBD1 (5 bases). The V end lost 10 bases, the J end lost 8 bases, and 20 bases lay between the germline ends. The CDR3 loop spans 13 amino acids. Germline CDR1 reads MNHEY; CDR2 reads SVGAGI. As DNA, the CDR3 is TGTGCCACCTGGGGGGTTAAACAGGCCGAAGCTTTCTTT. This encodes CATWGVKQAEAFF.

A few counts support this clone. V and J are TRBV29-1 and TRBJ2-7; 9 bases are shared with TRBD1. CDR3 length equals 14 residues. V trimming: 6 bases; J trimming: 5 bases; junction bases outside the gene matches: 11. The germline V gene has CDR1 SQVTM and CDR2 ANQGSEA. The CDR3, as DNA: TGCAGCGTGGGTCCCGGGACAGGGATCAACGAGCAGTACTTC. It is translated as CSVGPGTGINEQYF.

The rearrangement joins TRBV15 to TRBJ1-1; D not resolved. Between the trimmed V and J ends, which lost 0 bases and 5 bases, there was a span of 13 bases. Per germline, CDR1 LNHNV and CDR2 YYDKDF (reference sequence). CDR3 length: 15 amino acids. The CDR3 spells CATSRDLGDGTEAFF. CDR3 nucleotide sequence: TGTGCCACCAGCAGAGATTTGGGCGACGGTACTGAAGCTTTCTTT.

This clone has just one count. The chain links TRBV30 to TRBJ1-2; D is possibly TRBD1 (5 bases). The CDR3 is made up of 13 amino acids. CDR1 is GTSNPN, CDR2 SVGIG, per germline (reference sequence). Trimming removed 5 bases at V and 5 bases at J, with 15 bases between. In DNA, the CDR3 is TGTGCCTGGGGCCCCAGGGCTGGGTATGGCTACACCTTC. It is translated as CAWGPRAGYGYTF. Combining the CDR3 with reference TRBV30 and TRBJ1-2 gives the whole variable domain SQTIHQWPATLVQPVGSPLSLECTVEGTSNPNLYWYRQAAGRGLQLLFYSVGIGQISSEVPQNLSASRPQDRQFILSSKKLLLSDSGFYLCAWGPRAGYGYTFGSGTRLTVV.